The 25 T cell receptor beta chains reported below all come from one sample, sequenced in a study of CD8 T cells in Susac syndrome. cDNA came from about 0.46 to 1 ug RNA primed by random hexamers. TCRdb re-derived calls from the immunoSEQ multiplex PCR reads in MiXCR, one entry per CDR3 protein. The sample yields about 130,000 distinct CDR3 sequences, around 91% seen once. Material for sequencing was CD8+ T cells from PBMCs. All receptors come from a human donor with multiple sclerosis.

This clonotype was detected only once. The V gene is TRBV13, the J gene TRBJ1-2; TRBD1 might be the D (6 bases). This CDR3 has 14 residues. Looked up from germline, CDR1 is PRHDT and CDR2 is FYEKMQ (reference sequence). V lost 4 bases and J 6 bases, leaving 15 bases between the germline ends. Written as DNA, the CDR3 is TGTGCCAGCAGCTCCCGACAGGCGGACGATGGCTACACCTTC. This gives the protein CASSSRQADDGYTF.

The gene calls are TRBV7-8 and TRBJ1-1; the match to TRBD1 covers 7 bases. Germline loops: CDR1 SGHVS, CDR2 FQNEAQ. The junction had 11 bases not matched to a gene; V was cut back by 3 bases and J by 4 bases. The CDR3 consists of 16 residues. In DNA form, the CDR3 reads TGTGCCAGCAGCTTGCAACAGGGGTTAGGGGGCACTGAAGCTTTCTTT. Protein: CASSLQQGLGGTEAFF.

This clonotype was counted between two and nine times. CDR3 nucleotides: TGTGCCAGTAGATTGGGCGGCGAGCAGTACTTC. Its translation: CASRLGGEQYF. The gene calls are TRBV19 and TRBJ2-7, with D hard to call. The CDR3 runs to 11 residues. V lost 6 bases and J lost 6, with 9 bases in between. Germline CDR1 LNHDA, CDR2 SQIVND (reference sequence).

The chain combines TRBV27 with TRBJ2-2, with D perhaps TRBD1 or TRBD2 (5 bases each). The CDR3 consists of 15 residues. V lost 2 bases and J lost 7, with 14 bases in between. In germline, CDR1 is MNHEY, CDR2 SMNVEV (reference sequence). In DNA, the CDR3 is TGTGCCAGCAGTTTAATTTTGGCGAGGGGCGGGGAGCTGTTTTTT. This gives the protein CASSLILARGGELFF.

J is TRBJ2-7 and V is TRBV9; no firm D call. Trimming took off 0 bases at V and 0 bases at J, with 13 bases between the two ends. Germline values: CDR1 SGDLS, CDR2 YYNGEE. The CDR3 totals 16 residues. CDR3 bases: TGTGCCAGCAGCGTAGCTACCGATTCGAGCTCCTACGAGCAGTACTTC. It is translated as CASSVATDSSSYEQYF.

The chain is built from TRBV28 and TRBJ2-7; perhaps D is TRBD1 or TRBD2 (5 bases each). Germline loops: CDR1 MDHEN, CDR2 SYDVKM. The CDR3 is 16 amino acids. Trimming removed 3 bases at V and 3 bases at J, with 18 bases between. The CDR3 DNA reads TGTGCCAGCAGTTTGATGGGGGACCGTTACGACTACGAGCAGTACTTC. This encodes CASSLMGDRYDYEQYF.

The gene calls are TRBV29-1 and TRBJ2-7; D not resolved. In germline, CDR1 is SQVTM, CDR2 ANQGSEA. There are 13 residues in the CDR3. Deletions cut 3 bases from V and 3 bases from J, with 12 bases between. Here the CDR3 DNA reads TGCAGCGTTGACGACCCGACCCGCTACGAGCAGTACTTC. As protein: CSVDDPTRYEQYF.

The J gene is TRBJ2-1, the V gene TRBV5-4, with 8 bases fitting TRBD1. Germline CDR1 and CDR2: SGHNT and YYREEE (reference sequence). The V and J ends lost 0 bases and 2 bases, in that order; junction bases with no gene match: 7. This CDR3 comprises 17 residues. The CDR3 loop is CASSLGAGGGTYNEQFF. The CDR3 nucleotides are TGTGCCAGCAGCTTGGGGGCAGGGGGCGGAACCTACAATGAGCAGTTCTTC.

V gene TRBV6-5 combines with J gene TRBJ2-1; 7 bases line up with TRBD2. V was pared by 5 bases and J by 5 bases, with 3 bases of the junction left unmatched. Germline CDR1 is MNHEY and CDR2 is SVGAGI. The CDR3 has 13 amino acids. CDR3 in amino acids: CASSRLADNEQFF. DNA of the CDR3: TGTGCCAGCAGTCGGCTAGCGGACAATGAGCAGTTCTTC.

V gene TRBV9 combines with J gene TRBJ2-2, with TRBD2 matching over 11 bases. Germline V gives CDR1 SGDLS, CDR2 YYNGEE. The J segment lost 4 bases and the V segment lost 4 bases, leaving 12 bases of the junction unmatched. This CDR3 comprises 18 residues. In DNA, the CDR3 is TGTGCCAGCAGCCCCAAGTCCCGACTAGCGGGAACCACCGGGGAGCTGTTTTTT. The encoded protein is CASSPKSRLAGTTGELFF.

Here the CDR3 reads CASSLWDNHGQYF. The CDR3 DNA reads TGTGCCAGCAGTTTATGGGACAACCACGGGCAGTACTTC. This chain uses TRBV28 with TRBJ2-7; D might be TRBD1 (5 bases). Deletions cut 0 bases from V and 9 bases from J, with 12 bases between. The germline gives CDR1 MDHEN, CDR2 SYDVKM. The CDR3 is 13 residues long.

V and J are TRBV15 and TRBJ2-7; TRBD1 agrees at 10 bases. The CDR3 contains 14 residues. J gave up 9 bases and V 4 bases, and 9 bases lay outside the gene matches. Germline CDR1 LNHNV, CDR2 YYDKDF (reference sequence). The CDR3 DNA reads as TGTGCCACCAGCACTGGACAGGGGGGTGAAAGGCAGTACTTC. Translating it yields CATSTGQGGERQYF.

In its sample, this clonotype was seen once. A junction boundary mismatches the germline segment, possibly from a read error. The gene calls are TRBV29-1 and TRBJ2-7; D remains ambiguous. The CDR3 extends over 13 amino acids. Germline V gene lookup returns CDR1 SQVTM and CDR2 ANQGSEA. The CDR3 sequence: CSVEDLWSYEQHF. CDR3 coding DNA: TGCAGCGTTGAAGATCTTTGGTCCTACGAGCAGCACTTC.

This chain joins TRBV7-9 and TRBJ2-4; 9 positions agree with TRBD2. Germline V gene lookup returns CDR1 SEHNR and CDR2 FQNEAQ (reference sequence). Trimming removed 2 bases from V and 4 bases from J; junction bases left unmatched: 3. The CDR3 consists of 15 residues. The CDR3 coding sequence is TGTGCCAGCAGCTTAACACTAGCGGGTAAAAACATTCAGTACTTC. Residues: CASSLTLAGKNIQYF.

The chain carries TRBV9 and TRBJ2-3, with D unresolved. The CDR3 totals 16 residues. The V gene's germline CDR1 is SGDLS and CDR2 YYNGEE. Trimming shortened V by 0 bases and J by 2 bases, and 13 bases separated the two germline ends. The CDR3 loop reads CASSVDHSAHTDTQYF. The DNA of the CDR3 is TGTGCCAGCAGCGTAGATCACAGCGCCCACACAGATACGCAGTATTTT.

This clonotype was detected once. The chain is built from TRBV6-5 and TRBJ1-1, with D perhaps matching TRBD1 (5 bases). CDR1 and CDR2 from the germline V gene are MNHEY and SVGAGI. The V and J ends lost 4 bases and 1 base respectively, with 16 bases between them. This CDR3 spans 16 amino acids. The CDR3 region is CASSWGVWGTNTEAFF. CDR3 in DNA: TGTGCCAGCAGTTGGGGGGTTTGGGGGACGAACACTGAAGCTTTCTTT.

This clonotype appeared once. The chain combines TRBV5-4 with TRBJ2-1; 10 bases fit TRBD2. Per the germline V gene, CDR1 is SGHNT and CDR2 is YYREEE (reference sequence). Trimming at V came to 4 bases and at J to 6 bases, leaving 7 bases not matched to a gene. The CDR3 is 15 amino acids. The CDR3 region has the DNA TGTGCCAGCAGCCAGGGACTAGCGCCTCTCAATGAGCAGTTCTTC. This gives the protein CASSQGLAPLNEQFF.

V gene TRBV15 combines with J gene TRBJ2-2; 7 nucleotides agree with TRBD2. CDR3 length: 15 amino acids. The germline CDR1 and CDR2 sequences are LNHNV and YYDKDF (reference sequence). Germline trimming cut 6 bases from V and 2 bases from J; bases unmatched to any gene: 6. The CDR3 loop reads CATRNLAENTGELFF. CDR3 in DNA: TGTGCCACCAGGAACCTAGCGGAAAACACCGGGGAGCTGTTTTTT.

The chain joins TRBV6-2 or TRBV6-3 to TRBJ1-1; perhaps TRBD1 as D (5 bases). V lost 6 bases and J 0 bases, leaving 17 bases between the germline ends. The CDR3 is 16 residues long. Germline assignment: CDR1 MNHEY and CDR2 SVGEGT. In nucleotides, the CDR3 is TGTGCCAGCAGACTACCTACCGGACATATGAACACTGAAGCTTTCTTT. The encoded protein is CASRLPTGHMNTEAFF.

The chain combines TRBV7-9 with TRBJ2-3; 9 bases line up with TRBD2. V gave up 3 bases and J gave up 3 bases; unmatched junction bases: 4. Germline CDR1 SEHNR, CDR2 FQNEAQ (reference sequence). The CDR3 sequence is 15 residues long. CDR3 protein: CASSLWGLATDTQYF. The DNA of the CDR3 is TGTGCCAGCAGCTTGTGGGGACTAGCTACAGATACGCAGTATTTT.

This clonotype was counted a single time. V usage is TRBV2 and J usage is TRBJ2-7, with a weak D call TRBD2 (5 bases). The CDR3 covers 12 residues. Trimming stripped 8 bases from V and 4 bases from J, with 12 bases between. Looked up from germline, CDR1 is SNHLY and CDR2 is FYNNEI. The chain's CDR3 is CASFGELYEQYF. The DNA of the CDR3 is TGTGCCAGCTTCGGGGAATTGTACGAGCAGTACTTC.

The chain combines TRBV19 with TRBJ2-1, with a possible D match to TRBD1 (6 bases). With 5 bases removed from V and 5 bases from J, the gap between germline ends came to 7 bases. The CDR3 extends over 12 amino acids. CDR1 is LNHDA, CDR2 SQIVND, per germline (reference sequence). CDR3 sequence: CASSRQDNEQFF. Here the CDR3 DNA reads TGTGCCAGTAGTCGACAGGACAATGAGCAGTTCTTC.

V is TRBV4-1 and J is TRBJ2-1; the D is unclear. From germline, CDR1 is MGHRA and CDR2 YSYEKL. The CDR3 has 15 amino acids. Trimming shortened V by 0 bases and J by 2 bases, and 8 bases separated the two germline ends. The CDR3 sequence is CASSQDSAAYNEQFF. CDR3 sequence (DNA): TGCGCCAGCAGCCAAGACTCGGCGGCCTACAATGAGCAGTTCTTC.

The table lists this clonotype with a count of one. The CDR3 sequence is CASSISRGYEQYF. The CDR3 bases are TGTGCCAGCAGTATCTCCCGAGGGTACGAGCAGTACTTC. The genes are TRBV27 and TRBJ2-7; possibly TRBD2 for D (5 bases). Germline V gene data show CDR1 as MNHEY and CDR2 as SMNVEV (reference sequence). V was trimmed by 5 bases and J by 4 bases, leaving 12 bases between them. The CDR3 extends over 13 amino acids.

The V gene is TRBV6-5, the J gene TRBJ2-7, with D possibly TRBD2 on 5 matching bases. V was shortened by 2 bases and J by 3 bases, with 14 bases between the two germline ends. The germline V gene has CDR1 MNHEY and CDR2 SVGAGI. This CDR3 region has 15 residues. CDR3 nucleotides: TGTGCCAGCAGTTACGCCCGGAGCGGCTACTACGAGCAGTACTTC. The encoded protein is CASSYARSGYYEQYF.